This T cell receptor (beta chain) derives from a study of blood T cell repertoires in COVID-19. At the level of the study: Researchers got acute and convalescent COVID-19 samples from the United States, Italy and Spain.

Under the authors' procedure: It was from reference gene primer amplification that nucleated cell counts were estimated. The data were produced by immunoSEQ multiplex PCR, yet TCRdb's version contains in-frame clones alone and is incomplete. The DNA gave D and trimming, while V, J and clone size come from that table. The sample contains roughly 190,000 clones, more than 70% of which appear only once. This CDR3 region has 14 residues. CDR1 SGDLS and CDR2 YYNGEE come from the germline V gene. Trimming cost V 3 bases and J 8 bases; bases outside gene matches: 8. Sample: peripheral blood. The genes are TRBV9 and TRBJ1-2; the match to TRBD1 covers 9 bases. The receptor was derived from a human donor in a cohort sampled during active COVID-19. The CDR3 DNA is TGTGCCAGCAGCGGGGGGGACAGGGTAAACGGCTACACCTTC. It yields the protein CASSGGDRVNGYTF.